Detailed here is one TCR beta chain. The record originates from a study of blood T cell repertoires in COVID-19. Study at large: Italy, Spain and the United States were the sources of the convalescent and acute COVID-19 samples.

With V trimmed by 8 bases and J by 5 bases, 12 bases remained unmatched. CDR3 size: 16 residues. CDR1 and CDR2 (germline): MDHEN, SYDVKM. Profiled with immunoSEQ multiplex PCR; TCRdb holds only in-frame clones, not every one. The sample records fewer than 120,000 clones, around 90% being singletons. The material sequenced was peripheral blood. The TCR comes from a human donor in a cohort sampled during active COVID-19. The chain carries TRBV28 and TRBJ2-1; 10 bases are shared with TRBD1. CDR3 amino acids: CASGKPGTGDHNEQFF. CDR3 nucleotides: TGTGCCAGCGGAAAACCCGGGACAGGGGATCACAATGAGCAGTTCTTC.